One and the same sample provided the 3 T cell receptor beta chains below, sequenced in a study of T-cell reconstitution after alpha-beta-depleted transplantation in children. Unique molecular identifiers were incorporated when the TCRbeta library was constructed. From the PCR reads, TCRdb called clonotypes with MiXCR, one entry per CDR3 protein. The sample lists over 550,000 distinct CDR3 sequences, roughly 10% occurring once. Here the sequenced sample was PBMCs from the stem cell graft donor, taken from the stem cell graft. Source of these receptors: a human donor who donated a stem cell graft to a child with acute myeloid leukemia.

This clonotype was detected many times. The rearrangement links TRBV9 to TRBJ2-1; 7 nucleotides align to TRBD1. CDR1 is SGDLS, CDR2 YYNGEE, per germline. V gave up 4 bases and J gave up 8 bases; unmatched junction bases: 9. The length of the CDR3 is 14 residues. CDR3 DNA sequence: TGTGCCAGCAGCCCCACAGACAGGGCCGATGAGCAGTTCTTC. Translated: CASSPTDRADEQFF. The full variable domain, in which reference TRBV9 and TRBJ2-1 provide the parts outside the CDR3, is DSGVTQTPKHLITATGQRVTLRCSPRSGDLSVYWYQQSLDQGLQFLIQYYNGEERAKGNILERFSAQQFPDLHSELNLSSLELGDSALYFCASSPTDRADEQFFGPGTRLTVL.

This clonotype was detected only a few times. The rearrangement uses TRBV5-1 and TRBJ2-3; the match to TRBD2 covers 9 bases. V trimming: 1 base; J trimming: 5 bases; junction bases outside the gene matches: 8. The germline V gene has CDR1 SGHRS and CDR2 YFSETQ. The CDR3 sequence is 16 residues long. The CDR3 loop reads CASSLRVAGAGDTQYF. The CDR3 DNA follows: TGCGCCAGCAGCTTGAGGGTAGCGGGAGCGGGAGATACGCAGTATTTT. The full variable domain, in which reference TRBV5-1 and TRBJ2-3 provide the parts outside the CDR3, is KAGVTQTPRYLIKTRGQQVTLSCSPISGHRSVSWYQQTPGQGLQFLFEYFSETQRNKGNFPGRFSGRQFSNSRSEMNVSTLELGDSALYLCASSLRVAGAGDTQYFGPGTRLTVL.

This clonotype was found many times. The gene calls are TRBV9 and TRBJ1-6; D unresolved. V was pared by 3 bases and J by 5 bases, with 9 bases between. CDR3 length: 14 residues. Germline assignment: CDR1 SGDLS and CDR2 YYNGEE. The DNA for the CDR3 is TGTGCCAGCAGCGAGGGCCCCCATAATTCACCCCTCCACTTT. Encoded protein: CASSEGPHNSPLHF.